These 9 T cell receptor beta chains came from one sample sequenced in a study of regulatory T cells in long-lasting Graves disease. iRepertoire HTBI primers and Arm-PCR of CDR3 regions built TCR beta libraries. TCRdb re-analysed the multiplex PCR reads in MiXCR, keeping a single row per CDR3 protein. This sample has approximately 360,000 distinct CDR3 sequences, with roughly 24% found just once. Time point noted: persistent/refractory GD, antithyroid drugs over 5 years with positive TRAb. Generation of the TCR library employed RNA extracted from PBMCs. Here the sequenced sample was peripheral blood mononuclear cells (PBMCs), taken when the disease was refractory, from a patient treated with antithyroid drugs. Receptor source: a woman in her forties with Graves disease.

The table lists this clonotype with many counts. The chain joins TRBV28 to TRBJ1-1, with unresolved D. Germline V lookup: CDR1 MDHEN, CDR2 SYDVKM. This CDR3 contains 12 residues. Between the trimmed V and J ends, which lost 2 bases and 7 bases, there was a span of 8 bases. DNA of the CDR3: TGTGCCAGCAGTTTAAGGACGGGTGAAGCTTTCTTT. It encodes CASSLRTGEAFF. Drawing the rest from reference TRBV28 and TRBJ1-1, the complete variable domain is DVKVTQSSRYLVKRTGEKVFLECVQDMDHENMFWYRQDPGLGLRLIYFSYDVKMKEKGDIPEGYSVSREKKERFSLILESASTNQTSMYLCASSLRTGEAFFGQGTRLTVV.

The sample holds a few counts of this clonotype. The rearrangement uses TRBV6-6 and TRBJ2-2; D call uncertain. The CDR3 covers 16 residues. Germline lookup yields CDR1 MNHNY and CDR2 SVGAGI (reference sequence). V lost 0 bases, J lost 2 bases, and 10 bases lay in between. The CDR3 DNA sequence: TGTGCCAGCAGTTACTCGACGTCCCTAAACACCGGGGAGCTGTTTTTT. It codes for CASSYSTSLNTGELFF.

This clonotype was observed a few times. J is TRBJ2-7 and V is TRBV28; 9 nucleotides agree with TRBD2. Germline V CDR1 and CDR2: MDHEN, SYDVKM. J was trimmed by 6 bases and V by 4 bases; bases with no gene match: 10. The CDR3 consists of 15 residues. CDR3 coding DNA: TGTGCCAGCAGTTCGGGGCAACTAGCGGGCTCCGAGCAGTACTTC. Protein sequence: CASSSGQLAGSEQYF.

This chain links TRBV7-9 with TRBJ1-1; D is perhaps TRBD1 (5 bases). The CDR3 totals 15 residues. Per the germline V gene, CDR1 is SEHNR and CDR2 is FQNEAQ (reference sequence). V lost 0 bases, J lost 1 base, and 9 bases lay in between. This CDR3 reads CASSLADMTNTEAFF. The CDR3 DNA sequence: TGTGCCAGCAGCTTAGCGGACATGACGAACACTGAAGCTTTCTTT.

V usage is TRBV5-4 and J usage is TRBJ2-7; 11 nucleotides align to TRBD2. The CDR3 is made up of 15 amino acids. The germline V gene encodes CDR1 SGHNT and CDR2 YYREEE (reference sequence). V lost 0 bases and J lost 4; bases outside the gene matches: 3. The CDR3 DNA follows: TGTGCCAGCAGCTTGGGCGGGACTAGCGGATACGAGCAGTACTTC. This gives the protein CASSLGGTSGYEQYF.

Details on this clonotype: A much larger clone is a single base away; this may be a read error. The rearrangement joins TRBV12-3 or TRBV12-4 to TRBJ1-5; D unresolved. CDR3 length: 15 residues. CDR3 sequence: CAGSLDPRLNQPQHF. Written as DNA, the CDR3 is TGTGCCGGCAGTTTGGACCCCCGGCTGAATCAGCCCCAGCATTTT.

The chain uses TRBV4-1 and TRBJ2-2; D is unclear. The CDR3 totals 14 residues. Per the germline V gene, CDR1 is MGHRA and CDR2 is YSYEKL. V shed 3 bases and J shed 1 base, with 6 bases lying between them. This CDR3 reads CASSHIGNTGELFF. As DNA, the CDR3 is TGCGCCAGCAGCCATATAGGGAACACCGGGGAGCTGTTTTTT.

This clonotype has a count of ten or more. The CDR3 loop reads CASSDEGASYEQYF. The DNA of the CDR3 is TGTGCCAGCAGTGATGAGGGGGCGTCCTACGAGCAGTACTTC. The chain employs TRBV6-1 and TRBJ2-7, with 7 bases matching TRBD1. Germline values: CDR1 MNHNS, CDR2 SASEGT. V lost 3 bases to trimming and J lost 1 base; unmatched junction nucleotides: 3. The CDR3 is 14 amino acids.

The gene calls are TRBV10-3 and TRBJ1-6; D gene uncertain. Looked up from germline, CDR1 is ENHRY and CDR2 is SYGVKD. V lost 2 bases, J lost 7 bases, and 6 bases lay in between. The CDR3 contains 13 residues. The CDR3 DNA sequence: TGTGCCATCAGTGAGGGTCTGAATTCACCCCTCCACTTT. Translated, it gives CAISEGLNSPLHF.